This TCR beta chain appears in the sequencing data of a study of blood T cell repertoires in COVID-19. The wider study: Samples representing acute and convalescent COVID-19 were sourced from the United States, Italy and Spain. PBMCs, B-cell-depleted T cells, or T cells provided the cDNA or gDNA that made up the material.

With V trimmed by 0 bases and J by 7 bases, 7 bases remained unmatched. Germline CDR1 and CDR2: GTSNPN and SVGIG (reference sequence). CDR3 size: 15 residues. Per the original methods: Reference gene primer amplification yielded estimated nucleated cell counts. The repertoire was sequenced with immunoSEQ multiplex PCR; TCRdb's copy has only in-frame clones and lacks some. That table furnishes V, J and clone size, whereas the DNA furnished D and trimming. The sample holds around 72,000 clones, 85% to 90% seen once. The source is a man aged 45 to 65 with active COVID-19. V and J are TRBV30 and TRBJ2-2; TRBD2 matches 8 bases. Source material: peripheral blood. Written as DNA, the CDR3 is TGTGCCTGGAGTGTACCGGGGGGGCCCAACGGGGAGCTGTTTTTT. The encoded protein is CAWSVPGGPNGELFF.